What follows are 30 T cell receptor beta chains derived from one specimen sequenced in a study of OX40 agonist ivuxolimab in advanced cancers. Data came from immunoSEQ multiplex PCR; TCRdb stores just in-frame clones and leaves some out. The sample carries 80,000 to 90,000 clones, under 90% recorded once. The input for sequencing was CD4+ or CD8+ T cells sorted from blood, taken in a trial of the OX40 agonist ivuxolimab. The receptors were gathered from an adult with an advanced solid tumor such as melanoma, head and neck, liver or kidney cancer.

The CDR3 nucleotides read TGTGCCAGAAGCCTGGGACTAGCGGGGGGGCAGTTGCGGACAGATACGCAGTATTTT. It encodes CARSLGLAGGQLRTDTQYF. The V and J genes are TRBV5-3 and TRBJ2-3; 16 nucleotides align to TRBD2. TRBV5-3 is recorded as an ORF, its role being uncertain. V was pared by 4 bases and J by 3 bases, with 11 bases of the junction left unmatched. The CDR3 has 19 residues.

In regard to this clone: The same CDR3 is also encoded by other DNA sequences in this sample. The CDR3 loop reads CASSDRETQYF. The CDR3 DNA sequence: TGTGCCAGCAGTGATCGAGAGACCCAGTACTTC. The rearrangement joins TRBV2 to TRBJ2-5, with D unclear. CDR1 and CDR2 from the germline V gene are SNHLY and FYNNEI. The CDR3 has 11 residues. V shed 3 bases and J shed 4 bases, with 3 bases lying between them. Drawing the rest from reference TRBV2 and TRBJ2-5, the complete variable domain is EPEVTQTPSHQVTQMGQEVILRCVPISNHLYFYWYRQILGQKVEFLVSFYNNEISEKSEIFDDQFSVERPDGSNFTLKIRSTKLEDSAMYFCASSDRETQYFGPGTRLLVL.

The V gene is TRBV2, the J gene TRBJ1-3; 9 positions agree with TRBD1. This CDR3 has 13 residues. Germline V gene data show CDR1 as SNHLY and CDR2 as FYNNEI. V was clipped by 6 bases and J by 5 bases; unmatched bases: 2. CDR3 residues: CASSGQGRNTIYF. The DNA for the CDR3 is TGTGCCAGCAGCGGACAGGGGCGAAACACCATATATTTT.

The chain recombines TRBV5-6 with TRBJ2-7; D is undetermined. The CDR3 has 13 amino acids. Per germline, CDR1 SGHDT and CDR2 YYEEEE. The ends were cut back, 0 bases at V and 1 base at J, with 5 bases in the middle. CDR3 amino acids: CASSLVGSYEQYF. The CDR3 DNA reads as TGTGCCAGCAGCTTGGTGGGGTCCTACGAGCAGTACTTC.

The chain has TRBV7-3 and TRBJ2-5; no clear D. Germline-derived CDR1 and CDR2 are SGHTA and FQGTGA. The CDR3 runs to 13 residues. Trimming cost V 5 bases and J 1 base, with 8 bases left between them. DNA for the CDR3: TGTGCCAGCAGCCCCGCCCCCCAAGAGACCCAGTACTTC. Translation gives CASSPAPQETQYF. Combining the CDR3 with reference TRBV7-3 and TRBJ2-5 gives the whole variable domain GAGVSQTPSNKVTEKGKYVELRCDPISGHTALYWYRQSLGQGPEFLIYFQGTGAADDSGLPNDRFFAVRPEGSVSTLKIQRTERGDSAVYLCASSPAPQETQYFGPGTRLLVL.

The chain combines TRBV19 with TRBJ2-2, with D perhaps matching TRBD2 (6 bases). The CDR3 covers 15 residues. Germline V gives CDR1 LNHDA, CDR2 SQIVND (reference sequence). Trimming took off 8 bases at V and 5 bases at J, with 18 bases between the two ends. The CDR3 reads CASRQGGGRTGELFF. Written as DNA, the CDR3 is TGTGCCAGTCGGCAGGGAGGCGGACGTACCGGGGAGCTGTTTTTT.

The chain couples TRBV11-2 to TRBJ2-1; D is unclear. Deletions cut 0 bases from V and 0 bases from J, with 9 bases between. The CDR3 consists of 16 residues. The germline V gene has CDR1 SGHAT and CDR2 FQNNGV. The CDR3 DNA follows: TGTGCCAGCAGCTTAGAAAGGTGGAGCTCCTACAATGAGCAGTTCTTC. This encodes CASSLERWSSYNEQFF.

By share, this clone ranks as medium-sized. J is TRBJ2-7 and V is TRBV2, with D maybe TRBD2 (6 bases). The V gene lost 4 bases and the J gene lost 5 bases, with 15 bases spanning the gap. Germline V gives CDR1 SNHLY, CDR2 FYNNEI. CDR3 length equals 14 residues. Written as DNA, the CDR3 is TGTGCCAGCAGTGCGACTAGGAGGGCCCACGAGCAGTACTTC. Protein: CASSATRRAHEQYF.

The CDR3, as DNA: TGTGCCAGCAGCTTAGGTCGCGGGACAGGGGCTTGGGCGCAGTATTTT. Translation: CASSLGRGTGAWAQYF. The chain couples TRBV7-9 to TRBJ2-3; 10 bases are shared with TRBD1. The junction had 11 bases not matched to a gene; V was cut back by 1 base and J by 10 bases. Per germline, CDR1 SEHNR and CDR2 FQNEAQ (reference sequence). The CDR3 spans 16 residues.

V gene TRBV7-8 combines with J gene TRBJ2-1; 9 bases match TRBD2. CDR1 SGHVS and CDR2 FQNEAQ come from the germline V gene. CDR3 size: 17 residues. The V gene end was trimmed by 7 bases and the J gene end by 7 bases; junction bases not matched to a gene: 17. Written as DNA, the CDR3 is TGTGCCAGCAACCCCCCTAGCGGGGAAGTAATTGTAAATGAGCAGTTCTTC. Its protein is CASNPPSGEVIVNEQFF.

The chain has TRBV4-2 and TRBJ1-1; D not resolved. The CDR3 has 15 residues. Per the germline V gene, CDR1 is LGHNA and CDR2 is YNFKEQ. V shed 5 bases and J shed 1 base, with 14 bases lying between them. Written as DNA, the CDR3 is TGTGCCAGCAGCACTCATGCATTGGAGAACACTGAAGCTTTCTTT. It codes for CASSTHALENTEAFF.

The sample holds one count of this clone. The V call is TRBV20-1, the J call TRBJ1-2; the D gene is possibly TRBD1 (5 bases). V was trimmed by 4 bases and J by 6 bases, leaving 9 bases between them. This CDR3 spans 11 amino acids. Germline values: CDR1 DFQATT, CDR2 SNEGSKA (reference sequence). The CDR3 sequence is CSAMKGDGYTF. CDR3 bases: TGCAGTGCTATGAAAGGGGATGGCTACACCTTC.

This sequence joins TRBV6-1 and TRBJ1-5; 10 nucleotides agree with TRBD1. The germline V gene has CDR1 MNHNS and CDR2 SASEGT. The CDR3 is made up of 15 amino acids. The J segment lost 7 bases and the V segment lost 1 base, leaving 4 bases of the junction unmatched. CDR3 loop: CASSEEGQGFQPQHF. CDR3 coding DNA: TGTGCCAGCAGTGAAGAGGGACAGGGGTTCCAGCCCCAGCATTTT.

The chain combines TRBV5-6 with TRBJ1-2; TRBD1 is a possible D gene (6 bases). Deletions cut 4 bases from V and 4 bases from J, with 20 bases between. The germline V gene encodes CDR1 SGHDT and CDR2 YYEEEE. The CDR3 is made up of 16 amino acids. CDR3 protein: CASSVGQTPLLYGYTF. The CDR3 DNA reads as TGTGCCAGCAGCGTAGGACAGACCCCACTACTCTATGGCTACACCTTC.

The chain carries TRBV7-6 and TRBJ1-2; D is perhaps TRBD1 (6 bases). Trimming pared 5 bases from V and 0 bases from J, leaving 13 bases between. The V gene's germline CDR1 is SGHVS and CDR2 FNYEAQ. The CDR3 is 15 amino acids. As DNA, the CDR3 is TGTGCCAGCAGCCCCACAGGGACCACTAACTATGGCTACACCTTC. Encoded protein: CASSPTGTTNYGYTF. The full variable domain, with the rest looked up from reference TRBV7-6 and TRBJ1-2, is GAGVSQSPRYKVTKRGQDVALRCDPISGHVSLYWYRQALGQGPEFLTYFNYEAQQDKSGLPNDRFSAERPEGSISTLTIQRTEQRDSAMYRCASSPTGTTNYGYTFGSGTRLTVV.

This clone was detected only once. J is TRBJ1-2 and V is TRBV30; D is possibly TRBD1 (6 bases). This CDR3 has 14 residues. V lost 2 bases and J 7 bases, leaving 17 bases between the germline ends. Germline CDR1 GTSNPN, CDR2 SVGIG (reference sequence). The CDR3 nucleotides are TGTGCCTGGAGTCTACACCCGGGGGCTGGTGGCTACACCTTC. Amino acids: CAWSLHPGAGGYTF.

V and J are TRBV5-8 and TRBJ1-2, with D unresolved. CDR3 length: 10 amino acids. Per germline, CDR1 SGHTS and CDR2 YDEGEE. V lost 1 base, J lost 8 bases, and 3 bases lay in between. DNA for the CDR3: TGTGCCAGCAGCTTGTGGGGCTACACCTTC. It is translated as CASSLWGYTF.

This chain connects TRBV7-3 to TRBJ2-3, with TRBD1 identical over 8 bases. Germline-derived CDR1 and CDR2 are SGHTA and FQGTGA. Trimming took 5 bases from V and 1 from J; bases not matched to a gene: 8. The CDR3 has 16 amino acids. The CDR3 here is CASSLSQGARTDTQYF. The CDR3 nucleotides read TGTGCCAGCAGCCTTTCCCAGGGGGCGCGCACAGATACGCAGTATTTT.

In the case of this clone: Its ends do not fully match the called genes, so a read error is possible. The V call is TRBV19, the J call TRBJ2-2; the match to TRBD1 covers 9 bases. Germline CDR1 LNHDA, CDR2 SQIVND (reference sequence). CDR3 length: 12 residues. Here the CDR3 DNA reads TGTGCCAGTAGTATAGGGACAGGGGTGCTGTTTTTT. It translates to CASSIGTGVLFF.

The chain has TRBV28 and TRBJ1-2; possibly TRBD1 for D (5 bases). The germline CDR1 and CDR2 sequences are MDHEN and SYDVKM. The CDR3 is made up of 13 amino acids. Trimming shortened V by 6 bases and J by 4 bases, and 12 bases separated the two germline ends. The CDR3 protein is CASRSQGTYGYTF. CDR3 nucleotide sequence: TGTGCCAGCAGGTCCCAGGGTACCTATGGCTACACCTTC.

The chain carries TRBV19 and TRBJ1-6; D is unclear. CDR3 length: 15 residues. V lost 2 bases to trimming and J lost 10 bases, with 15 bases between them. Germline V lookup: CDR1 LNHDA, CDR2 SQIVND (reference sequence). The CDR3 coding sequence is TGTGCCAGTAGTATATGGGCCACAAAATCATCACCCCTCCACTTT. Translating gives CASSIWATKSSPLHF.

The genes are TRBV28 and TRBJ2-7; D possibly corresponds to TRBD1 (9 bases). Per the germline V gene, CDR1 is MDHEN and CDR2 is SYDVKM. V was trimmed by 6 bases and J by 4 bases, leaving 22 bases between them. This CDR3 spans 16 amino acids. CDR3: CASRDAGGQGLYEQYF. The CDR3 bases are TGTGCCAGCAGAGACGCGGGGGGACAGGGCTTATACGAGCAGTACTTC.

V is TRBV30 and J is TRBJ1-5; D not certain. Germline V gene lookup returns CDR1 GTSNPN and CDR2 SVGIG (reference sequence). The length of the CDR3 is 14 residues. V shed 2 bases and J shed 5 bases, with 13 bases lying between them. The CDR3 DNA sequence: TGTGCCTGGAGTAGCGGTTGGAACGATCAGCCCCAGCATTTT. This gives the protein CAWSSGWNDQPQHF. Full variable domain (remainder filled in from reference TRBV30 and TRBJ1-5): SQTIHQWPATLVQPVGSPLSLECTVEGTSNPNLYWYRQAAGRGLQLLFYSVGIGQISSEVPQNLSASRPQDRQFILSSKKLLLSDSGFYLCAWSSGWNDQPQHFGDGTRLSIL.

This sequence joins TRBV6-1 and TRBJ2-7; D uncertain. Per germline, CDR1 MNHNS and CDR2 SASEGT. Trimming pared 6 bases from V and 7 bases from J, leaving 16 bases between. The CDR3 totals 13 residues. Written as DNA, the CDR3 is TGTGCCAGCAGAGAGACCCTCGACGGAGAGCAGTACTTC. This codes for CASRETLDGEQYF.

The chain recombines TRBV27 with TRBJ2-7; D gene unclear. This CDR3 comprises 15 residues. CDR1 and CDR2 from the germline V gene are MNHEY and SMNVEV (reference sequence). Deletions cut 4 bases from V and 2 bases from J, with 15 bases between. CDR3: CASSSPRLRPYEQYF. CDR3 bases: TGTGCCAGCAGTTCACCACGTCTCAGGCCCTACGAGCAGTACTTC.

CDR3 in amino acids: CASSQGTGGGIKGYTF. The CDR3 DNA is TGCGCCAGCAGCCAAGGAACAGGGGGCGGTATTAAGGGCTACACCTTC. The chain uses TRBV4-1 and TRBJ1-2; 9 bases agree with TRBD1. The CDR3 covers 16 residues. V shed 1 base and J 8 bases; nucleotides not matched to a gene: 11. Germline V gene lookup returns CDR1 MGHRA and CDR2 YSYEKL.

V usage is TRBV19 and J usage is TRBJ2-7; TRBD1 matches at 9 bases. Germline assignment: CDR1 LNHDA and CDR2 SQIVND (reference sequence). The CDR3 has 15 residues. V dropped 4 bases and J dropped 9; count of bases not matched to a gene: 13. CDR3: CASSTSGQGRYRQYF. CDR3 DNA: TGTGCCAGTAGTACCTCGGGACAGGGAAGGTATAGGCAGTACTTC.

The V and J genes are TRBV5-4 and TRBJ1-1; D is possibly TRBD1 (5 bases). The CDR3 extends over 14 amino acids. Germline CDR1 reads SGHNT; CDR2 reads YYREEE (reference sequence). V was pared by 0 bases and J by 5 bases, with 11 bases between. The CDR3 reads CASSLVSGGTEAFF. The CDR3 DNA sequence: TGTGCCAGCAGCTTGGTGTCTGGGGGGACTGAAGCTTTCTTT.

This chain connects TRBV28 to TRBJ2-7; 8 bases match TRBD2. J gave up 2 bases and V 3 bases, and 12 bases lay outside the gene matches. This CDR3 has 17 amino acids. Germline V gene lookup returns CDR1 MDHEN and CDR2 SYDVKM. The CDR3 sequence: CASSFGRMGGRTYEQYF. CDR3 nucleotide sequence: TGTGCCAGCAGTTTTGGTCGGATGGGCGGGAGGACCTACGAGCAGTACTTC.

This sequence joins TRBV4-1 and TRBJ2-5, with TRBD1 matching over 7 bases. The DNA matches TRBJ2-7 better at its end, which makes the J call doubtful. This CDR3 comprises 14 residues. The germline V gene encodes CDR1 MGHRA and CDR2 YSYEKL. This chain's CDR3 is CASSQAGQHYEQYF. In DNA form, the CDR3 reads TGCGCCAGCAGCCAAGCGGGACAGCACTACGAGCAGTACTTC.